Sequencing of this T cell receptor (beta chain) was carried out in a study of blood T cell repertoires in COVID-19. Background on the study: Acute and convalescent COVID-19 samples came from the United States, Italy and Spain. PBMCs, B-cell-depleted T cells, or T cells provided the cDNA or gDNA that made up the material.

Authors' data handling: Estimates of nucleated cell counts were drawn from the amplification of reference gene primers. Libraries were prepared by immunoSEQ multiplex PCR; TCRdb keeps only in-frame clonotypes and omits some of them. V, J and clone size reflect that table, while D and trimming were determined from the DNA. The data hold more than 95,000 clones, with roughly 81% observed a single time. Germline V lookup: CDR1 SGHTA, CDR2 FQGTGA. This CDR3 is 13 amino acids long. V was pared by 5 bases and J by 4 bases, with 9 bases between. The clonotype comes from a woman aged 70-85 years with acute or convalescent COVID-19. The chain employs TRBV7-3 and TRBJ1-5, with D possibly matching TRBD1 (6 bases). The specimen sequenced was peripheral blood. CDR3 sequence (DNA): TGTGCCAGCAGCCAAGACAGGAATCAGCCCCAGCATTTT. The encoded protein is CASSQDRNQPQHF.